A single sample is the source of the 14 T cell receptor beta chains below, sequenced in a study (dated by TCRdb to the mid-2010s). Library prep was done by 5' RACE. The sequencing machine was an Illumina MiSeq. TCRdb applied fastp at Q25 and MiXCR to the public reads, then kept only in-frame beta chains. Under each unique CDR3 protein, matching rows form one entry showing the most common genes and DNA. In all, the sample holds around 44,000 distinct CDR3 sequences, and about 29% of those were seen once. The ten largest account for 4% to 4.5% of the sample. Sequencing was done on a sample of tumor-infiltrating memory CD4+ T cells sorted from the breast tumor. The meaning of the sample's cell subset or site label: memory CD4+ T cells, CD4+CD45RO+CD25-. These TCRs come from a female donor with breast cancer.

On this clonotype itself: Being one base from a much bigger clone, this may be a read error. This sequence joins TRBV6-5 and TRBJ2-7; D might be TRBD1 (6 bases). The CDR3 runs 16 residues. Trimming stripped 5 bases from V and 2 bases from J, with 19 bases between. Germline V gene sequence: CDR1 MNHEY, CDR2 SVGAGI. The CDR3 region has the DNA TGTGCCAGCAGTCCTACAGGGTCCCGGGGCCCCTACGAGCAGTACTTC. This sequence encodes CASSPTGSRGPYEQYF.

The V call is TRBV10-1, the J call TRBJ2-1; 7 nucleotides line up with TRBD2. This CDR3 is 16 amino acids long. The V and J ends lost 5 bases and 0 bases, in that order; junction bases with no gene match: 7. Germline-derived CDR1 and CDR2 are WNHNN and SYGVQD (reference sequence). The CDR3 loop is CASSPAGGSSYNEQFF. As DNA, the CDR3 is TGCGCCAGCAGTCCGGCAGGCGGGAGCTCCTACAATGAGCAGTTCTTC.

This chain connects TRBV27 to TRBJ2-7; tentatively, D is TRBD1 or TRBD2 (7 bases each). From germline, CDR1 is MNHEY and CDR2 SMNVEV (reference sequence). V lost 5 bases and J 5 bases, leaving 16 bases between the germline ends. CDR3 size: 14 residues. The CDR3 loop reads CASSQTGRVDEQYF. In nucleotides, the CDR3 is TGTGCCAGCAGTCAGACAGGGAGGGTCGACGAGCAGTACTTC.

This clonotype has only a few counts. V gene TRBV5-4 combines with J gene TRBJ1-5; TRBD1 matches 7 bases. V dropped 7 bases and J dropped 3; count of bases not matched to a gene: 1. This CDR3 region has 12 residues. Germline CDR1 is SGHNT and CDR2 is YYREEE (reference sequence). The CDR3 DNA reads TGTGCCAGCGGGACAGACAATCAGCCCCAGCATTTT. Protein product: CASGTDNQPQHF.

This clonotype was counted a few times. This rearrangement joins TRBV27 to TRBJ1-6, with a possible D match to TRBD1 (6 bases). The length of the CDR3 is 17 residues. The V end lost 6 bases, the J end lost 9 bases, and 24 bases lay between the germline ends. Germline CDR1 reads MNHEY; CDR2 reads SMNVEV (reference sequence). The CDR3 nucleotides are TGTGCCAGCAGACCACTACCGGGACATTTCCCTAGTTCACCCCTCCACTTT. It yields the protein CASRPLPGHFPSSPLHF.

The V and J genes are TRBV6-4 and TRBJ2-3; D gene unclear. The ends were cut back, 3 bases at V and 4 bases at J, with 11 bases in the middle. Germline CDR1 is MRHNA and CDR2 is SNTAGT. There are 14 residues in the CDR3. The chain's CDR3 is CASSDGVGADTQYF. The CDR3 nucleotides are TGTGCCAGCAGTGATGGGGTTGGCGCAGATACGCAGTATTTT.

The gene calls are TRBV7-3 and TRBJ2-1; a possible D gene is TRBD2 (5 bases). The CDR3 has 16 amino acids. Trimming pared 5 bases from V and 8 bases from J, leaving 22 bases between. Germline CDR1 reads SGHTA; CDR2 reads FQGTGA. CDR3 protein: CASSPSRGGSGDEQFF. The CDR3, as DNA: TGTGCCAGCAGCCCCAGCCGGGGTGGTTCCGGGGATGAGCAGTTCTTC.

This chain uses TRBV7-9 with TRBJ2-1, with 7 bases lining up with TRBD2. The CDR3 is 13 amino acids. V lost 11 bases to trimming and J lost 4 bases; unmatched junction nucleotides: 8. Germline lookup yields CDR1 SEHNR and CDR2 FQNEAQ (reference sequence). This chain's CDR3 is CAGWGGRYNEQFF. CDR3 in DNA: TGTGCCGGTTGGGGGGGTAGGTACAATGAGCAGTTCTTC.

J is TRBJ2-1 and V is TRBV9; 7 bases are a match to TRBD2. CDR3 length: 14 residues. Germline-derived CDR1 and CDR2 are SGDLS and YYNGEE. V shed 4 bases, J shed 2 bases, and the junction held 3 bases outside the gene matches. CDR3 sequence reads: CASSLSGTYNEQFF. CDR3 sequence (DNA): TGTGCCAGCAGCTTAAGCGGGACCTACAATGAGCAGTTCTTC. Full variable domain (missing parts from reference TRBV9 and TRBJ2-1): DSGVTQTPKHLITATGQRVTLRCSPRSGDLSVYWYQQSLDQGLQFLIQYYNGEERAKGNILERFSAQQFPDLHSELNLSSLELGDSALYFCASSLSGTYNEQFFGPGTRLTVL.

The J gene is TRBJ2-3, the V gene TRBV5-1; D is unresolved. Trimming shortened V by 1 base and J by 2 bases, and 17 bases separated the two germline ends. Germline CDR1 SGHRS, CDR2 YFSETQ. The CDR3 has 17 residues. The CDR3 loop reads CASSLSRALGATDTQYF. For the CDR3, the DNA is TGCGCCAGCAGCTTGAGCCGGGCCCTTGGCGCCACAGATACGCAGTATTTT. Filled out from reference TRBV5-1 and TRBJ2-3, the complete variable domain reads KAGVTQTPRYLIKTRGQQVTLSCSPISGHRSVSWYQQTPGQGLQFLFEYFSETQRNKGNFPGRFSGRQFSNSRSEMNVSTLELGDSALYLCASSLSRALGATDTQYFGPGTRLTVL.

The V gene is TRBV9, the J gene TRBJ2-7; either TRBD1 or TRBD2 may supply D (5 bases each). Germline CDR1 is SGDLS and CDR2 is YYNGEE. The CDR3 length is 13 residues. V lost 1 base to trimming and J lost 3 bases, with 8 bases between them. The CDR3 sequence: CASSVNGGYEQYF. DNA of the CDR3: TGTGCCAGCAGCGTAAATGGGGGCTACGAGCAGTACTTC.

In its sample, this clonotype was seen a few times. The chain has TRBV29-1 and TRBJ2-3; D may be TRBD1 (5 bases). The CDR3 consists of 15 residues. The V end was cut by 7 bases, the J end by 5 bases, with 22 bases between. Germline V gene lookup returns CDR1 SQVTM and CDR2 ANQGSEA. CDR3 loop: CSAKRSDGQRDTQYF. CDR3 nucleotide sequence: TGCAGCGCCAAACGCTCGGACGGACAACGAGATACGCAGTATTTT.

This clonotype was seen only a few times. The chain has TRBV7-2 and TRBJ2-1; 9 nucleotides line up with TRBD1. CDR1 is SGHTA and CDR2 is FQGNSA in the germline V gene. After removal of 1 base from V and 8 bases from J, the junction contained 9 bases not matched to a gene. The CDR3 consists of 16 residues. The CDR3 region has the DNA TGTGCCAGCAGCTTAGTCGCCGGGACAGGGCTCGATGAGCAGTTCTTC. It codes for CASSLVAGTGLDEQFF.

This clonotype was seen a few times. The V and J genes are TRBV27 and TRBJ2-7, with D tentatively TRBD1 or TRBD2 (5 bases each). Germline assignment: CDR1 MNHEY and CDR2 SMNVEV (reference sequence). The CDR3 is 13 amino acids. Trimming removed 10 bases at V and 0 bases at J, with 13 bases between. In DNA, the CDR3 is TGTGCCACTAGGAGAGGGGACTCCTACGAGCAGTACTTC. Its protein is CATRRGDSYEQYF.